Shown below are 8 T cell receptor beta chains from a single sample sequenced in a study of post-analysis software for immune sequencing data. Overall study findings and caveats: A few TRBV segments occurring more often in patients than controls included TRBV5-6, TRBV5-1 and TRBV20-1.

Their specific antigens are unknown. Built from TCR beta cDNA, the libraries had unique molecular identifiers in them. TCRdb re-called the PCR reads through MiXCR, storing one row per CDR3 protein. The sample shows 750,000 to 950,000 distinct CDR3 sequences, approximately 53% of them seen only once. Source material: blood. Receptor source: a girl aged 10-17 years with multiple sclerosis.

This clonotype was picked up a small number of times. This chain links TRBV20-1 with TRBJ2-7; 8 positions agree with TRBD2. The CDR3 loop spans 15 amino acids. V lost 3 bases, J lost 2 bases, and 9 bases stayed unmatched. The V gene's germline CDR1 is DFQATT and CDR2 SNEGSKA (reference sequence). This CDR3 is CSASSLAAFPYEQYF. The CDR3, as DNA: TGCAGTGCTAGCTCACTAGCGGCGTTCCCCTACGAGCAGTACTTC.

The gene calls are TRBV15 and TRBJ2-1; 7 nucleotides align to TRBD2. CDR3 length equals 17 residues. V lost 1 base to trimming and J lost 4 bases; unmatched junction nucleotides: 10. The V gene's germline CDR1 is LNHNV and CDR2 YYDKDF (reference sequence). The CDR3 DNA is TGTGCCACCAGCAGAGTACATCGGGGGGAGTCATACAATGAGCAGTTCTTC. This encodes CATSRVHRGESYNEQFF.

The rearrangement joins TRBV18 to TRBJ1-2, with 7 bases aligning to TRBD1. Germline V gene lookup returns CDR1 KGHSH and CDR2 LQKENI. This CDR3 is built from 15 residues. V lost 3 bases and J lost 3; bases outside the gene matches: 7. CDR3 amino acids: CASSPPGQLHYGYTF. DNA of the CDR3: TGTGCCAGCTCACCGCCGGGACAGCTTCACTATGGCTACACCTTC. The full variable domain, with the rest looked up from reference TRBV18 and TRBJ1-2, is NAGVMQNPRHLVRRRGQEARLRCSPMKGHSHVYWYRQLPEEGLKFMVYLQKENIIDESGMPKERFSAEFPKEGPSILRIQQVVRGDSAAYFCASSPPGQLHYGYTFGSGTRLTVV.

V usage is TRBV20-1 and J usage is TRBJ2-1, with D maybe TRBD2 (5 bases). V lost 2 bases and J lost 12, with 11 bases in between. CDR3 length: 11 residues. CDR1 is DFQATT and CDR2 is SNEGSKA in the germline V gene (reference sequence). The CDR3 protein is CSARSGRGQFF. In DNA, the CDR3 is TGCAGTGCTAGATCCGGACGGGGGCAGTTCTTC.

The table lists this clonotype with a count of one. The J gene is TRBJ1-2, the V gene TRBV10-3, with 8 bases that match TRBD1. V gave up 5 bases and J gave up 6 bases; unmatched junction bases: 5. Germline V gives CDR1 ENHRY, CDR2 SYGVKD. CDR3 length: 13 amino acids. The CDR3 DNA reads TGTGCCATCAGTTCAGGGGGCCGGAATGGCTACACCTTC. Translation gives CAISSGGRNGYTF.

This clonotype appeared a few times. The J gene is TRBJ1-4, the V gene TRBV7-3, with 8 bases fitting TRBD1. The V gene's germline CDR1 is SGHTA and CDR2 FQGTGA. There are 17 residues in the CDR3. V gave up 5 bases and J gave up 0 bases; unmatched junction bases: 8. CDR3 residues: CASSLWTGRATNEKLFF. The CDR3 nucleotides are TGTGCCAGCAGCCTCTGGACAGGGCGCGCAACTAATGAAAAACTGTTTTTT.

The rearrangement uses TRBV7-2 and TRBJ2-7; the D gene is possibly TRBD2 (7 bases). Per the germline V gene, CDR1 is SGHTA and CDR2 is FQGNSA. V lost 0 bases and J 5 bases, leaving 17 bases between the germline ends. The length of the CDR3 is 16 residues. CDR3 protein: CASSLASAGAFDEQYF. The CDR3 DNA reads TGTGCCAGCAGCTTAGCATCGGCGGGGGCGTTCGACGAGCAGTACTTC.

There are a few counts of this clonotype. This chain connects TRBV5-1 to TRBJ2-5; the match to TRBD2 covers 12 bases. This CDR3 has 16 residues. The J segment lost 1 base and the V segment lost 2 bases, leaving 3 bases of the junction unmatched. Germline CDR1 is SGHRS and CDR2 is YFSETQ. The CDR3 spells CASSFLLAGGQETQYF. CDR3 coding DNA: TGCGCCAGCAGCTTCCTACTAGCGGGGGGCCAAGAGACCCAGTACTTC. Supplemented by reference TRBV5-1 and TRBJ2-5, the full variable domain reads KAGVTQTPRYLIKTRGQQVTLSCSPISGHRSVSWYQQTPGQGLQFLFEYFSETQRNKGNFPGRFSGRQFSNSRSEMNVSTLELGDSALYLCASSFLLAGGQETQYFGPGTRLLVL.